The rows below give T cell receptor beta chains drawn from one sample of a study of shared clonotypes between healthy human individuals. The data were produced by immunoSEQ multiplex PCR, yet TCRdb's version contains in-frame clones alone and is incomplete. There are some 2 million clones in the sample; about 95% occur only once, and 1.2% lies in the top ten. The specimen sequenced was naive CD8+ T cells sorted from blood. Receptors originate from a young man in good health. The CDR3 runs from the conserved cysteine through the conserved F or W. D genes are given only for firm matches. Part of the rows lack a size; the others show once, few, many or a class for expanded clones.

TRBD1	TRBV25-1	TRBJ2-7	.	TGTGCCAGCAGGAGACAGGGGTCCTACGAGCAGTACTTC	CASRRQGSYEQYF
.	TRBV7-9	TRBJ1-5	.	TGTGCCAGCACCCTGGAAAATCAGCCCCAGCATTTT	CASTLENQPQHF
.	TRBV7-9	TRBJ2-2	once	TGTGCCAAGTCCGAAGTAAACACCGGGGAGCTGTTTTTT	CAKSEVNTGELFF
.	TRBV5-1	TRBJ2-5	.	TGCGCCAGCAGCTTGGAAGGGGCAGGGGCCATCCAAGAGACCCAGTACTTC	CASSLEGAGAIQETQYF
.	TRBV27	TRBJ1-2	.	TGTGCCAGCAGTCCAAGGACAGATTCAAACTATGGCTACACCTTC	CASSPRTDSNYGYTF
TRBD2	TRBV28	TRBJ2-3	.	TGTGCCAGCAGTCGGCGACCGGGACTAGCTAGTCACAGCGATACGCAGTATTTT	CASSRRPGLASHSDTQYF
TRBD1	TRBV6-1	TRBJ2-7	.	TGTGCCAGCAGTAACCGGGACAGGGGCCCCTACGAGCAGTACTTC	CASSNRDRGPYEQYF
.	TRBV27	TRBJ2-7	once	TGTGCCAGCAGTTTAAAGGGGTCCTTCTCCTACGAGCAGTACTTC	CASSLKGSFSYEQYF
.	TRBV30	TRBJ1-1	.	TGTGCCTGTGTAGGACGGGGCCCATTAAACACTGAAGCTTTCTTT	CACVGRGPLNTEAFF
.	TRBV6-5	TRBJ2-7	.	TGTGCCAGCAGCAAGAAGGGGATGTTCTACGAGCAGTACTTC	CASSKKGMFYEQYF
.	TRBV5-6	TRBJ2-6	.	TGTGCCAGCAGCTTGCAAACTTCTGGGGCCAACGTCCTGACTTTC	CASSLQTSGANVLTF
.	TRBV5-6	TRBJ2-7	.	TGTGCCAGCAGCTTTGGGCAGGGCGGCGGGAACGCGCTTGAGCAGTACTTC	CASSFGQGGGNALEQYF
.	TRBV5-4	TRBJ2-1	.	TGTGCCAGCAGCTTTGGGGGCGTGGATGAGCAGTTCTTC	CASSFGGVDEQFF
.	TRBV11-2	TRBJ2-7	once	TGTGCCAGCAGCTTAGGGGGTGGGACCTCCTACGAGCAGTACTTC	CASSLGGGTSYEQYF
.	TRBV6-5	TRBJ2-7	.	TGTGCCAGCAGTTTGGGGCAGTCCTCCTACGAGCAGTACTTC	CASSLGQSSYEQYF
.	TRBV30	TRBJ1-1	.	TGTGCCTGGAATAGGGAGGCCACTGAAGCTTTCTTT	CAWNREATEAFF
.	TRBV7-2	TRBJ2-1	.	TGTGCCAGCAGCTTAAGTGGGACCACCTACAATGAGCAGTTCTTC	CASSLSGTTYNEQFF
.	TRBV13	TRBJ1-2	.	TGTGCCAGCAGCTTAGTAACAGACTATGGCTACACCTTC	CASSLVTDYGYTF
.	TRBV9	TRBJ2-7	.	TGTGCCAGCAGCGTAGGCGGGTCCCACTCCTACGAGCAGTACTTC	CASSVGGSHSYEQYF
TRBD2	TRBV2	TRBJ2-5	.	TGTGCCAGCAGTGAGCTGGGCGGGAGCGGGCAAGAGACCCAGTACTTC	CASSELGGSGQETQYF
TRBD2	TRBV27	TRBJ2-3	once	TGTGCCAGCAGTTCCCAGGGACTAGCGGGAGAAGATACGCAGTATTTT	CASSSQGLAGEDTQYF
.	TRBV27	TRBJ1-4	.	TGTGCCAGCAGCCCCACGGTTGAGGATGAAAAACTGTTTTTT	CASSPTVEDEKLFF
.	TRBV6-5	TRBJ2-7	.	TGTGCCAGCAGTTATGAGGGGCCCTCGTCCTACGAGCAGTACTTC	CASSYEGPSSYEQYF
.	TRBV5-5	TRBJ2-7	.	TGTGCCAGCAGCTTGGACAGGGAGTCTGGCGAGCAGTACTTC	CASSLDRESGEQYF
.	TRBV4-1	TRBJ2-7	.	TGCGCCAGCAGCCAAGTAGTCGGCGAGCAGTACTTC	CASSQVVGEQYF
TRBD1	TRBV6-6	TRBJ2-1	.	TGTGCCAGCAGCCCGGGACAGGGTCCCCACAATGAGCAGTTCTTC	CASSPGQGPHNEQFF
.	TRBV4-1	TRBJ2-7	.	TGCGCCAGCAGCCATCTATTTCAAGGTGGAGACTACGAGCAGTACTTC	CASSHLFQGGDYEQYF
.	TRBV2	TRBJ1-2	.	TGTGCCAGCAGTGAGGCGTACAGGGATGGCTACACCTTC	CASSEAYRDGYTF
.	TRBV7-9	TRBJ1-2	.	TGTGCCAGCAGCGGGACGCAGGGCTATGGCTACACCTTC	CASSGTQGYGYTF
.	TRBV11-2	TRBJ1-2	.	TGTGCCAGCAGCTTGGTTGGGACATCGGAGATCAATGGCTACACCTTC	CASSLVGTSEINGYTF
.	TRBV30	TRBJ1-1	.	TGTGCCTGGAGTGTACGATATCTTCAGGGCGGGATGGGCACTGAAGCTTTCTTT	CAWSVRYLQGGMGTEAFF
TRBD1	TRBV19	TRBJ2-5	once	TGTGCCAGTAGTACCTGGACAGGGATCGAGACCCAGTACTTC	CASSTWTGIETQYF
.	TRBV4-1	TRBJ1-6	.	TGCGCCAGCAGCCCAACCCGGGACAACTATAATTCACCCCTCCACTTT	CASSPTRDNYNSPLHF
.	TRBV7-8	TRBJ2-3	.	TGTGCCAGCACCGGGACAGCGGGCGATACGCAGTATTTT	CASTGTAGDTQYF
.	TRBV4-1	TRBJ2-1	.	TGCGCCAGCAGCCAAGGGGGTCGGGGAAATGAGCAGTTCTTC	CASSQGGRGNEQFF
TRBD2	TRBV7-2	TRBJ2-1	.	TGTGCCAGCAGCCCTACAGCGGGACTTCCCAATGAGCAGTTCTTC	CASSPTAGLPNEQFF
.	TRBV10-2	TRBJ2-1	.	TGCGCCAGCAGCTTACCGCCCCTAGGGGTGAACAATGAGCAGTTCTTC	CASSLPPLGVNNEQFF
TRBD2	TRBV4-1	TRBJ2-7	once	TGCGCCAGCTCCCAAGCCCTAGCGGGGGTACACTACGAGCAGTACTTC	CASSQALAGVHYEQYF
TRBD2	TRBV4-3	TRBJ2-2	.	TGCGCCAGCGGGGACGATCCTAGCGGTGGCACCGGGGAGCTGTTTTTT	CASGDDPSGGTGELFF
.	TRBV2	TRBJ1-2	.	TGTGCCAGCAGTGACGTTATGGATGGCTACACCTTC	CASSDVMDGYTF
.	TRBV6-6	TRBJ2-1	.	TGTGCCAGCAGTTACGGGGAGACCCCGTCCTACAATGAGCAGTTCTTC	CASSYGETPSYNEQFF
.	TRBV28	TRBJ2-1	.	TGTGCCAGCAGTTTATGGGCAGGGATAAACTACAATGAGCAGTTCTTC	CASSLWAGINYNEQFF
.	TRBV19	TRBJ2-7	.	TGTGCCAGTAGTATCTCTAGTTTCTACGAGCAGTACTTC	CASSISSFYEQYF
.	TRBV5-1	TRBJ2-7	.	TGCGCCAGCAGCTTGTCCGCGTACGAGCAGTACTTC	CASSLSAYEQYF
.	TRBV7-2	TRBJ2-3	.	TGTGCCAGCAGCCCCAGCACAGATACGCAGTATTTT	CASSPSTDTQYF
TRBD2	TRBV5-1	TRBJ2-7	.	TGCGCCAGCAGCTTGGTGGCGGGAGCTCTTGAGCAGTACTTC	CASSLVAGALEQYF
.	TRBV14	TRBJ2-7	.	TGTGCCAGCAGCCAATCCACGATAACCTACGAGCAGTACTTC	CASSQSTITYEQYF
.	TRBV15	TRBJ2-7	.	TGTGCCACAGCCTCTAGGAATCCCTACGAGCAGTACTTC	CATASRNPYEQYF
.	TRBV9	TRBJ2-7	.	TGTGCCAGCAGCGTAGATCTCACCTCCTACGAGCAGTACTTC	CASSVDLTSYEQYF
.	TRBV28	TRBJ1-2	.	TGTGCCAGCAGTTACGTACAGTACTATGGCTACACCTTC	CASSYVQYYGYTF
.	TRBV4-2	TRBJ1-1	.	TGTGCCAGCAGCCAAGATCAGCAGGGAGGAGAGAACACTGAAGCTTTCTTT	CASSQDQQGGENTEAFF
.	TRBV13	TRBJ1-1	.	TGTGCCAGCAGCCTAGGGGGGCGTAGAACGACTGAAGCTTTCTTT	CASSLGGRRTTEAFF